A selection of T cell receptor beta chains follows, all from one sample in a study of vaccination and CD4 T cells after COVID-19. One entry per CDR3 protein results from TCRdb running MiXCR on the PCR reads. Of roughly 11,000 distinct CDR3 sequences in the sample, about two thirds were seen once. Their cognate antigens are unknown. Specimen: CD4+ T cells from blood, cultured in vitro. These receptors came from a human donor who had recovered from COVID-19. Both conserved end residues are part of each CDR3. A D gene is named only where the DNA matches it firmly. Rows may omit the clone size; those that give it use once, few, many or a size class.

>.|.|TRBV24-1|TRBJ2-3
TGTGCCACCAGTGATTTTGGGGGGCTCAGCACAGATACGCAGTATTTT
CATSDFGGLSTDTQYF
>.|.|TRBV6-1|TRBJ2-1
TGTGCCAGCAGTGCGCCGGGACTTATTGAGCAGTTCTTC
CASSAPGLIEQFF
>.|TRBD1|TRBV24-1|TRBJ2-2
TGTGCCACCAGTGAGGCCGGACAGGGTTGGCTGTTTTTT
CATSEAGQGWLFF
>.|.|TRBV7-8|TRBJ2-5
TGTGCCAGCAGCTTAGCCTTCCAAGAGACCCAGTACTTC
CASSLAFQETQYF
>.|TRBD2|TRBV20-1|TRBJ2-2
TGCAGTGCTAGGACTAGCGTGAACACCGGGGAGTCGCTGTTTTTT
CSARTSVNTGESLFF
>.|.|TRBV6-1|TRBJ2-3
TGTGCCAGCAGCCCTACCTCGCGGTACGATACGCAGTATTTT
CASSPTSRYDTQYF
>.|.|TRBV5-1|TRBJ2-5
TGCGCCAGCAGCCCCCTCCAAGAGACCCAGTACTTC
CASSPLQETQYF
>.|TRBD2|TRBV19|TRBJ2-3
TGTGCCAGTAGTATGGCGGGAGGGCCGAATACGCAGTATTTT
CASSMAGGPNTQYF
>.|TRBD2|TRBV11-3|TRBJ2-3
TGTGCCAGCAGCCTAGCGGGAGGGCCGGCAGATACGCAGTATTTT
CASSLAGGPADTQYF
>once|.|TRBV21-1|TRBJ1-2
TGTGCCAGCAGCAAATACCCCTGGGGGGATCGGGTATATGGCTACACCTTC
CASSKYPWGDRVYGYTF
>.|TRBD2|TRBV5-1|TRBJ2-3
TGCGCCAGCAGCCTGACTAGCGGGGAAGGGACGCAGTATTTT
CASSLTSGEGTQYF
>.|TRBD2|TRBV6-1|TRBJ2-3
TGTGCCAGCAGCCTGATCGGGACTAGCCCAAAAAGCACAGATACGCAGTATTTT
CASSLIGTSPKSTDTQYF
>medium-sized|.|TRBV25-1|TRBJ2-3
TGTGCCAGCAGTCGGGCAGGGGAATACCGCACAGATACGCAGTATTTT
CASSRAGEYRTDTQYF
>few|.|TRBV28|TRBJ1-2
TGTGCCAGCAGTTTAGTAGATTCGGGGCCCTACTATGGCTACACCTTC
CASSLVDSGPYYGYTF
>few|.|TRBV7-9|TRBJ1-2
TGTGCCAGCAGCTCCCCTCCCAACTATGGCTACACCTTC
CASSSPPNYGYTF
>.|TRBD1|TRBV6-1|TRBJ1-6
TGTGCCAGCAGTAGAAGCCCCCCGGGACAGGGAATACGTAATTCACCCCTCCACTTT
CASSRSPPGQGIRNSPLHF
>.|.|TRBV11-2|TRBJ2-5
TGTGCCAGCCGCTCTAGAGCCCCAGAGACCCAGTACTTC
CASRSRAPETQYF
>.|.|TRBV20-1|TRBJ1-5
TGCAGTGCTAGACACGACTCCCTTAGCAATCAGCCCCAGCATTTT
CSARHDSLSNQPQHF
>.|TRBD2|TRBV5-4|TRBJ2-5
TGTGCCAGCAGCTTAGGAGCTAGCGGGAGAGAGACCCAGTACTTC
CASSLGASGRETQYF
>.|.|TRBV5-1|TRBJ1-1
TGCGCCAGCAGCTTGGCTACAGGGAACACTGAAGCTTTCTTT
CASSLATGNTEAFF
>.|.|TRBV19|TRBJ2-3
TGTGCCAGTAGTCACCTGCGGGGCGGGGCGGGTGGTACGCAGTATTTT
CASSHLRGGAGGTQYF
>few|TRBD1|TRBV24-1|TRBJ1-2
TGTGCCACCAGTGATTCCGGGACAGGGGATCGTGGCTACACCTTC
CATSDSGTGDRGYTF
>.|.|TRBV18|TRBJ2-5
TGTGCCAGCTCAGCCGCCCGCAGGAGAGAGACCCAGTACTTC
CASSAARRRETQYF
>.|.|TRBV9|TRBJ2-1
TGTGCCAGCAGCGTAGCTGGACAGCTATACAATGAGCAGTTCTTC
CASSVAGQLYNEQFF
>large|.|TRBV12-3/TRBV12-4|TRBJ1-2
TGTGCCAGCAGCCGAAACCGGGGGGGTTTTGGCTACACCTTC
CASSRNRGGFGYTF
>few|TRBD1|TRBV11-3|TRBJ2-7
TGTGCCAGCAGCTTGGAGCAGGGGGTCCTTCCCTACGAGCAGTACTTC
CASSLEQGVLPYEQYF
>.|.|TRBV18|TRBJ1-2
TGTGCCAGCTCACCAGGGTACGGCTACACCTTC
CASSPGYGYTF
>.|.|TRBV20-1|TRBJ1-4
TGCAGTACCCGCCCAGGGGTAACTAATGAAAAACTGTTTTTT
CSTRPGVTNEKLFF
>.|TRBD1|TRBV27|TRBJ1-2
TGTGCCAGCAGTTTAGTGGGACAGGGCCTCTATGGCTACACCTTC
CASSLVGQGLYGYTF
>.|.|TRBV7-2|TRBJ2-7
TGTGCCAGCAGCTTAGGGACAGCCTACGAGCAGTACTTC
CASSLGTAYEQYF
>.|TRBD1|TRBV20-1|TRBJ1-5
TGCAGTGCTGGAGGGACAGGGCTTCAGCCCCAGCATTTT
CSAGGTGLQPQHF